One and the same sample provided the 29 T cell receptor beta chains below, sequenced in a study of identical twins. Via MiXCR, TCRdb re-called the 5' RACE reads, giving one row per CDR3 protein. The profile shows approximately 680,000 distinct CDR3 sequences, about 7.6% of them singletons. The same sample was also used in a study of yellow fever vaccine responses in identical twins.

The source material was PBMCs. The receptor source for this set is a woman aged 18-30 years in good health.

This clonotype was observed at least ten times. The chain combines TRBV20-1 with TRBJ2-1, with 13 bases matching TRBD2. V trimming: 0 bases; J trimming: 7 bases; junction bases outside the gene matches: 18. The CDR3 spans 20 residues. Germline V gene lookup returns CDR1 DFQATT and CDR2 SNEGSKA (reference sequence). The CDR3 DNA reads as TGCAGTGCTAGAGATCCGAGCCCAACTAGCGGGAGGGCCGGTTGGAATGAGCAGTTCTTC. Amino acid sequence: CSARDPSPTSGRAGWNEQFF.

This clonotype was detected a few times. The gene calls are TRBV6-6 and TRBJ1-1; 7 bases align to TRBD1. This CDR3 region has 13 residues. CDR1 and CDR2 from the germline V gene are MNHNY and SVGAGI (reference sequence). J gave up 0 bases and V 8 bases, and 3 bases lay outside the gene matches. The CDR3 is CASLTGMNTEAFF. The CDR3 coding sequence is TGTGCCAGCTTGACAGGGATGAACACTGAAGCTTTCTTT.

In its sample, this clonotype was seen many times. The chain combines TRBV5-1 with TRBJ2-3; unclear D gene. The CDR3 is 12 residues long. Germline CDR1 and CDR2: SGHRS and YFSETQ. Between the trimmed V and J ends, which lost 5 bases and 2 bases, there was a span of 6 bases. This CDR3 is CASRMTTDTQYF. CDR3 bases: TGCGCCAGCAGGATGACCACAGATACGCAGTATTTT.

This clonotype was observed many times. The chain has TRBV6-4 and TRBJ2-2; D is ambiguous. This CDR3 has 12 amino acids. Germline V gives CDR1 MRHNA, CDR2 SNTAGT. Trimming shortened V by 2 bases and J by 6 bases, and 4 bases separated the two germline ends. CDR3 residues: CASSDNSGELFF. The DNA for the CDR3 is TGTGCCAGCAGTGACAACTCCGGGGAGCTGTTTTTT.

This clonotype came up many times. The chain's CDR3 is CSVEDSSGSSYEQYF. CDR3 DNA: TGCAGCGTTGAAGATTCTAGCGGGAGTTCATACGAGCAGTACTTC. The chain combines TRBV29-1 with TRBJ2-7; 10 nucleotides align to TRBD2. The junction had 6 bases not matched to a gene; V was cut back by 0 bases and J by 4 bases. Germline CDR1 SQVTM, CDR2 ANQGSEA. The CDR3 sequence is 15 residues long.

J is TRBJ2-7 and V is TRBV5-5, with 13 bases aligning to TRBD2. J lost 2 bases, V lost 6 bases, and 8 bases had no gene match. CDR1 and CDR2 (germline): SGHKS, YYEKEE (reference sequence). This CDR3 has 16 amino acids. CDR3 in amino acids: CASTIGTSGATYEQYF. In nucleotides, the CDR3 is TGTGCCAGCACCATAGGGACTAGCGGGGCTACCTACGAGCAGTACTTC.

In this sample, this clonotype turned up many times. This chain links TRBV9 with TRBJ2-3; 7 nucleotides match TRBD2. Trimming took 4 bases from V and 3 from J; bases not matched to a gene: 11. CDR3 length: 16 amino acids. The germline V gene has CDR1 SGDLS and CDR2 YYNGEE. The CDR3, as DNA: TGTGCCAGCAGCTCCCGACTAGCTATGGGTACAGATACGCAGTATTTT. As protein: CASSSRLAMGTDTQYF.

The V call is TRBV29-1, the J call TRBJ2-5, with 12 positions matching TRBD2. CDR1 is SQVTM and CDR2 is ANQGSEA in the germline V gene. CDR3 length equals 16 residues. Trimming at V came to 4 bases and at J to 2 bases, leaving 8 bases not matched to a gene. CDR3 sequence: CSVGFLAGGQQETQYF. The CDR3 nucleotides read TGCAGCGTTGGTTTTCTAGCGGGAGGGCAGCAAGAGACCCAGTACTTC.

This clonotype was recorded many times. The chain recombines TRBV6-5 with TRBJ1-6, with D hard to call. The V and J ends lost 0 bases and 4 bases respectively, with 7 bases between them. The length of the CDR3 is 15 residues. From germline, CDR1 is MNHEY and CDR2 SVGAGI. CDR3 DNA sequence: TGTGCCAGCAGTTACTCGAACAGTTATAATTCACCCCTCCACTTT. Translation: CASSYSNSYNSPLHF.

CDR3 loop: CSAQPTGGEQYF. CDR3 DNA sequence: TGCAGCGCGCAGCCCACAGGAGGCGAGCAGTACTTC. This rearrangement joins TRBV29-1 to TRBJ2-7; D may be TRBD1 or TRBD2 (5 bases each). Trimming shortened V by 7 bases and J by 6 bases, and 16 bases separated the two germline ends. Germline CDR1 and CDR2: SQVTM and ANQGSEA. The length of the CDR3 is 12 residues.

This clonotype has a count of ten or more. The genes are TRBV9 and TRBJ2-5; 10 nucleotides align to TRBD2. Looked up from germline, CDR1 is SGDLS and CDR2 is YYNGEE. The V segment lost 3 bases and the J segment 4 bases; nucleotides outside the gene matches: 6. This CDR3 has 15 amino acids. The CDR3 here is CASSAESGRGETQYF. Written as DNA, the CDR3 is TGTGCCAGCAGCGCCGAAAGCGGGAGGGGAGAGACCCAGTACTTC.

Ten or more counts support this clonotype. This chain connects TRBV20-1 to TRBJ2-1; 9 bases are shared with TRBD2. After removal of 3 bases from V and 10 bases from J, the junction contained 4 bases not matched to a gene. Germline V gene sequence: CDR1 DFQATT, CDR2 SNEGSKA (reference sequence). The CDR3 covers 12 residues. The CDR3 protein is CSASRSGREQFF. For the CDR3, the DNA is TGCAGTGCTAGTCGTAGCGGGAGAGAGCAGTTCTTC.

The sample holds a few counts of this clonotype. The genes are TRBV21-1 and TRBJ2-6; the table calls TRBD1, which could not be checked here. TRBV21-1 counts as a pseudogene. This CDR3 comprises 18 residues. DNA of the CDR3: TGTGCCAGCAGCGGATACCGGGACAGGGGTTCTGGGGCCAACGTCCTGACTTTC. This codes for CASSGYRDRGSGANVLTF.

The chain combines TRBV3-1 with TRBJ2-5, with unresolved D. Germline values: CDR1 LGHDT, CDR2 YNNKEL (reference sequence). This CDR3 contains 12 residues. V was pared by 1 base and J by 13 bases, with 13 bases between. The CDR3 sequence: CASSQGARVRYF. The CDR3 DNA follows: TGTGCCAGCAGCCAAGGGGCAAGGGTACGGTACTTC.

There are many counts of this clonotype. V gene TRBV4-1 combines with J gene TRBJ2-2; D is ambiguous. Trimming left V 3 bases short and J 5 bases short, with 10 bases between. The CDR3 loop spans 14 amino acids. The germline V gene encodes CDR1 MGHRA and CDR2 YSYEKL. The CDR3 nucleotides are TGCGCCAGCAGCCAGGGGATCTTAACCGGGGAGCTGTTTTTT. Translating it yields CASSQGILTGELFF.

This clonotype was seen ten or more times. The chain joins TRBV10-3 to TRBJ2-2; 8 bases are a match to TRBD1. CDR1 and CDR2 from the germline V gene are ENHRY and SYGVKD. The ends lost 6 bases at V and 3 bases at J; junction bases unmatched: 3. The CDR3 runs to 14 residues. CDR3 protein: CAISRGQDTGELFF. DNA for the CDR3: TGTGCCATCAGCCGGGGACAGGACACCGGGGAGCTGTTTTTT.

This clonotype was seen a handful of times. J is TRBJ2-7 and V is TRBV7-9; 8 bases fit TRBD1. Germline lookup yields CDR1 SEHNR and CDR2 FQNEAQ (reference sequence). V gave up 4 bases and J gave up 0 bases; unmatched junction bases: 5. CDR3 length: 15 residues. CDR3: CASSYRGQGSYEQYV. CDR3 DNA: TGTGCCAGCAGCTACCGCGGACAGGGCTCCTACGAGCAGTACGTC.

V and J are TRBV6-5 and TRBJ2-7; D may be TRBD2 (5 bases). Germline V gene data show CDR1 as MNHEY and CDR2 as SVGAGI. Deletions cut 7 bases from V and 6 bases from J, with 13 bases between. The CDR3 runs to 12 residues. The CDR3 bases are TGTGCCAGCAAGTCCCGGGGTGGCGAGCAGTACGTC. It yields the protein CASKSRGGEQYV.

The chain joins TRBV27 to TRBJ2-7; D remains ambiguous. The V gene's germline CDR1 is MNHEY and CDR2 SMNVEV (reference sequence). V was trimmed by 3 bases and J by 2 bases, leaving 11 bases between them. There are 14 residues in the CDR3. The CDR3, as DNA: TGTGCCAGCAGTTTGAGTGGGTTTCCCTACGAGCAGTACTTC. It codes for CASSLSGFPYEQYF.

The V gene is TRBV6-2 or TRBV6-3, the J gene TRBJ2-2; D remains ambiguous. This CDR3 spans 13 amino acids. Germline V CDR1 and CDR2: MNHEY, SVGEGT. Trimming took off 2 bases at V and 4 bases at J, with 5 bases between the two ends. CDR3 amino acids: CASSYVPTGELFF. The CDR3 region has the DNA TGTGCCAGCAGTTACGTCCCCACCGGGGAGCTGTTTTTT.

The rearrangement links TRBV5-1 to TRBJ2-2; 11 nucleotides agree with TRBD2. The CDR3 is made up of 16 amino acids. The germline V gene has CDR1 SGHRS and CDR2 YFSETQ. The V and J ends lost 7 bases and 0 bases, in that order; junction bases with no gene match: 5. CDR3 region: CASVRTSGSNTGELFF. The CDR3 DNA reads TGCGCCAGCGTAAGGACTAGCGGGTCGAACACCGGGGAGCTGTTTTTT.

This clonotype was recorded at least ten times. V usage is TRBV6-1 and J usage is TRBJ2-1, with D unresolved. CDR3 length: 15 amino acids. V was trimmed by 1 base and J by 2 bases, leaving 9 bases between them. CDR1 is MNHNS and CDR2 is SASEGT in the germline V gene. The CDR3 loop reads CASSEEVEPYNEQFF. CDR3 nucleotide sequence: TGTGCCAGCAGTGAAGAGGTGGAGCCCTACAATGAGCAGTTCTTC.

This clonotype was picked up many times. The rearrangement links TRBV11-1 to TRBJ2-2; 10 nucleotides line up with TRBD2. The CDR3 is 17 amino acids. V lost 5 bases and J lost 5; bases outside the gene matches: 11. Germline CDR1 reads SGHAT; CDR2 reads FQDESV (reference sequence). As DNA, the CDR3 is TGTGCCAGCAGCCCACTTTGGACTAGCGGTATTACCGGGGAGCTGTTTTTT. Encoded protein: CASSPLWTSGITGELFF.

The chain has TRBV9 and TRBJ2-3; D is uncertain. Deletions cut 0 bases from V and 2 bases from J, with 7 bases between. This CDR3 region has 14 residues. In germline, CDR1 is SGDLS, CDR2 YYNGEE. The CDR3 sequence is CASSVAIITDTQYF. The CDR3 DNA reads TGTGCCAGCAGCGTAGCCATTATCACAGATACGCAGTATTTT.

The chain is built from TRBV12-3 or TRBV12-4 and TRBJ2-5; no firm D call. The CDR3 is 14 residues long. Between the trimmed V and J ends, which lost 3 bases and 0 bases, there was a span of 8 bases. CDR3 nucleotides: TGTGCCAGCAGTTTGGCCCTTTACCAAGAGACCCAGTACTTC. Translating it yields CASSLALYQETQYF.

This clonotype was seen ten or more times. The rearrangement links TRBV7-9 to TRBJ2-3; D unresolved. In germline, CDR1 is SEHNR, CDR2 FQNEAQ (reference sequence). The CDR3 totals 14 residues. Trimming left V 5 bases short and J 3 bases short, with 12 bases between. CDR3 amino acids: CASSVRELTDTQYF. The CDR3 bases are TGTGCCAGCAGCGTGCGAGAGTTGACAGATACGCAGTATTTT.

The chain has TRBV11-2 and TRBJ2-6; D may be TRBD1 (6 bases). V was clipped by 3 bases and J by 0 bases, with 15 bases between them. This CDR3 has 18 amino acids. Germline values: CDR1 SGHAT, CDR2 FQNNGV. The CDR3, as DNA: TGTGCCAGCAGCTTTGGGGGCATTGCCTTCTCTGGGGCCAACGTCCTGACTTTC. Translating gives CASSFGGIAFSGANVLTF.

V usage is TRBV28 and J usage is TRBJ2-1; TRBD2 matches at 9 bases. V lost 10 bases to trimming and J lost 5 bases; unmatched junction nucleotides: 6. This CDR3 has 13 amino acids. The germline gives CDR1 MDHEN, CDR2 SYDVKM. This CDR3 reads CATLGLAHNEQFF. CDR3 DNA sequence: TGTGCCACCCTGGGACTAGCCCACAATGAGCAGTTCTTC.

This clonotype was counted a few times. V is TRBV6-1 and J is TRBJ2-2, with TRBD1 identical over 7 bases. Trimming at V came to 10 bases and at J to 8 bases, leaving 10 bases not matched to a gene. Looked up from germline, CDR1 is MNHNS and CDR2 is SASEGT. The CDR3 is made up of 13 amino acids. CDR3 sequence reads: CATVTGEWGELFF. In DNA, the CDR3 is TGTGCCACCGTAACAGGGGAATGGGGGGAGCTGTTTTTT.